The present T cell receptor beta chain was sequenced within a study of T cells after somatic rescue of genetic block. Trimming took off 8 bases at V and 4 bases at J, with 17 bases between the two ends. The CDR3 runs to 15 residues. The V gene's germline CDR1 is MNHEY and CDR2 SVGAGI. Here immunoSEQ multiplex PCR was the method, and the copy in TCRdb shows in-frame clones only, minus some. There are tens of thousands of clones in the sample; approximately 90% occur only once, and approximately 3% lies in the top ten. Sample: peripheral blood mononuclear cells (PBMCs). This TCR came from a young man. The chain combines TRBV6-5 with TRBJ2-2; TRBD1 is a possible D gene (6 bases). The CDR3 coding sequence is TGTGCCAGCTGGACAGCGAAAGGAATCACCGGGGAGCTGTTTTTT. It codes for CASWTAKGITGELFF.